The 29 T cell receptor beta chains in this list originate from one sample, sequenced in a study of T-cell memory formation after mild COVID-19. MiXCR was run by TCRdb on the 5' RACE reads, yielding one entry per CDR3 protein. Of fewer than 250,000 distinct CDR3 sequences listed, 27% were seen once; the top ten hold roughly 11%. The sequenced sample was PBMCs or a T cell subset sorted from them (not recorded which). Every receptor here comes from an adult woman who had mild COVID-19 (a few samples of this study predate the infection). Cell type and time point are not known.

CDR3 protein: CASSLMPARQETQYF. The CDR3 DNA is TGTGCCAGCAGTTTAATGCCGGCGCGGCAGGAGACCCAGTACTTC. This sequence joins TRBV6-5 and TRBJ2-5; D unclear. There are 15 residues in the CDR3. Looked up from germline, CDR1 is MNHEY and CDR2 is SVGAGI. Trimming removed 4 bases from V and 5 bases from J, with 17 bases in between.

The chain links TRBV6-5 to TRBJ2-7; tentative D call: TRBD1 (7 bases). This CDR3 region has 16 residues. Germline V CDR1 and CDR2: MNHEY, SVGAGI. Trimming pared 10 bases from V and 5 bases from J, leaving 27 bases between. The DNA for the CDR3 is TGTGCCACCCGACCCAGGGGGGCCCAGGGGGTCAACGAGCAGTACTTC. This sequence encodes CATRPRGAQGVNEQYF.

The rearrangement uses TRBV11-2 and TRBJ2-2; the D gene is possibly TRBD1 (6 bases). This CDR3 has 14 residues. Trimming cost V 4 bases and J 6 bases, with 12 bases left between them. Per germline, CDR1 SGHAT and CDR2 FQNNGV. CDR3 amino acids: CASSWDKLAGELFF. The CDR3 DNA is TGTGCCAGCAGCTGGGACAAACTCGCCGGGGAGCTGTTTTTT.

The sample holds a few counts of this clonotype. The CDR3: CASSARQNSNQPQHF. CDR3 DNA sequence: TGCGCCAGCAGCGCCAGACAGAATAGCAATCAGCCCCAGCATTTT. The chain links TRBV5-1 to TRBJ1-5; possibly TRBD1 for D (5 bases). Looked up from germline, CDR1 is SGHRS and CDR2 is YFSETQ. V dropped 4 bases and J dropped 0 bases, with 11 bases sitting between them. The CDR3 length is 15 residues.

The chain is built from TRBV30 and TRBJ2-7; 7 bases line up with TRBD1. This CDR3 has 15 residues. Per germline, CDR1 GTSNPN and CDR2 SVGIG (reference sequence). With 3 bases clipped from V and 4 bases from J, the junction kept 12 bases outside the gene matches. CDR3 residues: CAWSDPGQARYEQYF. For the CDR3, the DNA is TGTGCCTGGAGCGACCCCGGACAGGCGCGTTACGAGCAGTACTTC.

The CDR3 DNA reads TGTGCCAGCTCACCGCACAGGGGGCGAAACACTGAAGCTTTCTTT. As protein: CASSPHRGRNTEAFF. The chain carries TRBV18 and TRBJ1-1; TRBD1 matches at 9 bases. This CDR3 has 15 amino acids. The germline CDR1 and CDR2 sequences are KGHSH and LQKENI. V was clipped by 3 bases and J by 2 bases; unmatched bases: 4.

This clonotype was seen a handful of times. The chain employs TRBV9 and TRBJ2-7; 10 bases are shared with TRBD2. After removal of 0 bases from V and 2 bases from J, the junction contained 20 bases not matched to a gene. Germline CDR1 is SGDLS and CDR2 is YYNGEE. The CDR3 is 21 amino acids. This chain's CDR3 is CASSVGGVSGATGTSAYEQYF. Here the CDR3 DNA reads TGTGCCAGCAGCGTAGGGGGGGTTTCAGGGGCGACCGGGACTAGCGCCTACGAGCAGTACTTC. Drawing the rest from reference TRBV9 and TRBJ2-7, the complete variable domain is DSGVTQTPKHLITATGQRVTLRCSPRSGDLSVYWYQQSLDQGLQFLIQYYNGEERAKGNILERFSAQQFPDLHSELNLSSLELGDSALYFCASSVGGVSGATGTSAYEQYFGPGTRLTVT.

CDR3 in amino acids: CASSSGTGQGYTF. The DNA of the CDR3 is TGTGCCAGCAGCTCCGGGACAGGGCAAGGCTACACCTTC. The chain couples TRBV7-9 to TRBJ1-2; 9 nucleotides agree with TRBD1. Germline CDR1 and CDR2: SEHNR and FQNEAQ (reference sequence). The CDR3 covers 13 residues. Germline trimming cut 4 bases from V and 8 bases from J; bases unmatched to any gene: 5.

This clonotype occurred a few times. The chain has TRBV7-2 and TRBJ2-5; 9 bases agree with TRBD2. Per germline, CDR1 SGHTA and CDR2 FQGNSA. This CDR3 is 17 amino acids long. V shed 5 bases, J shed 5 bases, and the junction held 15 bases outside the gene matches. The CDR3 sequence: CASSLRRGGRGLETQYF. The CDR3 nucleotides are TGTGCCAGCAGCCTTCGCCGCGGCGGGAGGGGTCTGGAGACCCAGTACTTC.

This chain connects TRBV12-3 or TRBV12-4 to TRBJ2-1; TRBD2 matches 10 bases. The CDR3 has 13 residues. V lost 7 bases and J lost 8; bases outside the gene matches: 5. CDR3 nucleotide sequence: TGTGCCAGCACCAGCGGGGGGGCCTATGAGCAGTTCTTC. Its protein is CASTSGGAYEQFF.

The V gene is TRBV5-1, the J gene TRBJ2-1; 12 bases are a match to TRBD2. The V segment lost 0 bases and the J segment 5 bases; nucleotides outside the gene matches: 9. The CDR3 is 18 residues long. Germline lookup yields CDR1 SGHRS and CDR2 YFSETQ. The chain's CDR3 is CASSLGLAGESVDNEQFF. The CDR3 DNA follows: TGCGCCAGCAGCTTGGGACTAGCGGGAGAGTCAGTCGACAATGAGCAGTTCTTC.

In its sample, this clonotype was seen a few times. The CDR3 sequence: CASTLKAQGTEAFF. The CDR3 DNA is TGTGCCAGCACCCTGAAGGCCCAGGGCACTGAAGCTTTCTTT. This chain links TRBV27 with TRBJ1-1, with D maybe TRBD1 (5 bases). Trimming stripped 7 bases from V and 4 bases from J, with 16 bases between. Germline V gives CDR1 MNHEY, CDR2 SMNVEV (reference sequence). CDR3 length equals 14 residues.

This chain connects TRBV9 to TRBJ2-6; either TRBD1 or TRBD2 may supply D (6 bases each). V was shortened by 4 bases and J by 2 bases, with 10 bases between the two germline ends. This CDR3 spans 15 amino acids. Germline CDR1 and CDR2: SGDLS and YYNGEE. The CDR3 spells CASSFRGAGANVLTF. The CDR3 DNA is TGTGCCAGCAGCTTTAGGGGGGCTGGGGCCAACGTCCTGACTTTC.

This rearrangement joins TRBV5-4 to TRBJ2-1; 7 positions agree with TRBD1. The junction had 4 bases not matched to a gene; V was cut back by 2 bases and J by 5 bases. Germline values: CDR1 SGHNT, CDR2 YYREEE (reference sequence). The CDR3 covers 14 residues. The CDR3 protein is CASSFPTGNNEQFF. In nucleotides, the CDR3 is TGTGCCAGCAGCTTCCCGACAGGGAACAATGAGCAGTTCTTC.

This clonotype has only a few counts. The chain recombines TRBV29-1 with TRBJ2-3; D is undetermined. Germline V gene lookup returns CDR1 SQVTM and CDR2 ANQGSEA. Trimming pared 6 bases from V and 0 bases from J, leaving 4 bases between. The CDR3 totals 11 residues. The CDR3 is CSVGSTDTQYF. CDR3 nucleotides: TGCAGCGTAGGTAGCACAGATACGCAGTATTTT.

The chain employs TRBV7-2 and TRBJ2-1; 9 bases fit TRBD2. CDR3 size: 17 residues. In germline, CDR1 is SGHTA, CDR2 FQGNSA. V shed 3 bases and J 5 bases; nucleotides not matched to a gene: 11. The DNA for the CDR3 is TGTGCCAGCAGCTTGCGCTTCTCGCGGGAGGGGCACAATGAGCAGTTCTTC. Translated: CASSLRFSREGHNEQFF.

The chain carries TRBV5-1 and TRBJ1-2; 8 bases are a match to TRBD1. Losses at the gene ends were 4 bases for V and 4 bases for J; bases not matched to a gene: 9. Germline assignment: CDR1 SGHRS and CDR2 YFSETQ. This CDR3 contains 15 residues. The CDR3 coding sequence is TGCGCCAGCAGCCCGACAGGGGTCTCAACCTATGGCTACACCTTC. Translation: CASSPTGVSTYGYTF.

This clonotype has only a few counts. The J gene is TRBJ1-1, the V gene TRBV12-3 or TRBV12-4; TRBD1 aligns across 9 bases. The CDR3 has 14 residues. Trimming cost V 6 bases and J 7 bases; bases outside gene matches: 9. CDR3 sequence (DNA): TGTGCCAGCAGCAAAACAGGGGGCGCGTTTGAAGCTTTCTTT. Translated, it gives CASSKTGGAFEAFF.

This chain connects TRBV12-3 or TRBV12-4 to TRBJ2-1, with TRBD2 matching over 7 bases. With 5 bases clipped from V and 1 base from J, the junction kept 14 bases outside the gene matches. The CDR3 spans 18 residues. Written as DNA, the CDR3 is TGTGCCAGCAGTCTACAAAGCGGGACGTCTAATTCCTACAATGAGCAGTTCTTC. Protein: CASSLQSGTSNSYNEQFF.

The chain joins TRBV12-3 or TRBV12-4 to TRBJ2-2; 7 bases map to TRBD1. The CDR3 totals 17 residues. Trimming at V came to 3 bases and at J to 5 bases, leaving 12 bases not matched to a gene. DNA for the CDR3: TGTGCCAGCAGTTTCGTCTCCGGGACAGAAAAAACCGGGGAGCTGTTTTTT. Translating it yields CASSFVSGTEKTGELFF.

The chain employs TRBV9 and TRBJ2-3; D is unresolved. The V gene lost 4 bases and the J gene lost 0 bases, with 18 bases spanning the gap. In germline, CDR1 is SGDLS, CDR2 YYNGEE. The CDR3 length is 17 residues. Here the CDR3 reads CASSLPGQAASTDTQYF. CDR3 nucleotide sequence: TGTGCCAGCAGCCTCCCCGGGCAGGCCGCTAGCACAGATACGCAGTATTTT. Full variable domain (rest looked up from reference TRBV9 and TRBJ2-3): DSGVTQTPKHLITATGQRVTLRCSPRSGDLSVYWYQQSLDQGLQFLIQYYNGEERAKGNILERFSAQQFPDLHSELNLSSLELGDSALYFCASSLPGQAASTDTQYFGPGTRLTVL.

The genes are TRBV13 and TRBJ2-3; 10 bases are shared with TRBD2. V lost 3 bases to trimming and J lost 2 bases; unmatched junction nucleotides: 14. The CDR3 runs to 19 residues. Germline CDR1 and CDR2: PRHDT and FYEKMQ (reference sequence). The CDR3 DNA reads TGTGCCAGCAGCTTGGAGCGGGGGGGAAGATCAGAACCCACAGATACGCAGTATTTT. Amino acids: CASSLERGGRSEPTDTQYF.

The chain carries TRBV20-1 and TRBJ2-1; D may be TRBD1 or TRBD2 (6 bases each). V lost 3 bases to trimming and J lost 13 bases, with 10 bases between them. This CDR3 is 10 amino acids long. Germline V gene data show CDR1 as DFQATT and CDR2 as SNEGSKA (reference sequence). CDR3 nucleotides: TGCAGTGCTAGGGCGGGACAACAGTTCTTC. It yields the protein CSARAGQQFF.

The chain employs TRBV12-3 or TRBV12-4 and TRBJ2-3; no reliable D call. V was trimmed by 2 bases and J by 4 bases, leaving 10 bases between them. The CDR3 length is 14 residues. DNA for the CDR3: TGTGCCAGCAGTTTATTTACAGATCCAGATACGCAGTATTTT. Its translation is CASSLFTDPDTQYF.

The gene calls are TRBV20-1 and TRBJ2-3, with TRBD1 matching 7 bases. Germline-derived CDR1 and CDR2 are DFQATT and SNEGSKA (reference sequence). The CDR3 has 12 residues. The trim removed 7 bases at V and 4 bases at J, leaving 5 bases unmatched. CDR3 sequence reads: CSGQGEADTQYF. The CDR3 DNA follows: TGCAGTGGACAGGGCGAGGCAGATACGCAGTATTTT.

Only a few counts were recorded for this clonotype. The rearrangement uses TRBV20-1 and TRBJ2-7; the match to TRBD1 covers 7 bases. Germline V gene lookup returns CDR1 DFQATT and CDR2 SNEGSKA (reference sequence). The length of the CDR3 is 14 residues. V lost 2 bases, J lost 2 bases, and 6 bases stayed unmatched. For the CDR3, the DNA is TGCAGTGCTAGACCCGACGGGACAGCCTACGAGCAGTACTTC. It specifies CSARPDGTAYEQYF.

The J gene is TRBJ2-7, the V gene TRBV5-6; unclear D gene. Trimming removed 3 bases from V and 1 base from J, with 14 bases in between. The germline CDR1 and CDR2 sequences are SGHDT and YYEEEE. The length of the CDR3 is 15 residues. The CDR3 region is CASSSRTRSSYEQYF. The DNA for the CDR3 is TGTGCCAGCAGCTCCAGGACCCGATCTTCCTACGAGCAGTACTTC.

The chain's CDR3 is CAWTLANEQFF. CDR3 DNA: TGTGCCTGGACCCTAGCCAATGAGCAGTTCTTC. This rearrangement joins TRBV30 to TRBJ2-1, with TRBD2 as a possible D gene (5 bases). The CDR3 covers 11 residues. Trimming removed 4 bases at V and 6 bases at J, with 7 bases between. Germline V lookup: CDR1 GTSNPN, CDR2 SVGIG (reference sequence).

The CDR3 DNA follows: TGTGCCAGCAGCCAAAACCTACTAGCACATGAGCAGTTCTTC. It is translated as CASSQNLLAHEQFF. The J gene is TRBJ2-1, the V gene TRBV14; D might be TRBD2 (6 bases). The CDR3 loop spans 14 amino acids. The germline gives CDR1 SGHDN, CDR2 FVKESK. Trimming took 2 bases from V and 8 from J, leaving 13 bases between them.